This T cell receptor (beta chain) is from a study of shared clonotypes between healthy human individuals. The study's findings and limits: Sampling covered nothing but blood. Tissue TCR repertoires likely differ from those found in blood.

CDR1 and CDR2 (germline): GTSNPN, SVGIG (reference sequence). This CDR3 contains 19 residues. With V trimmed by 2 bases and J by 8 bases, 23 bases remained unmatched. In regard to this clone: What it binds is not known.

A CD45RA+ naive subset and a CD45RA-negative memory subset were split from CD4+ cells. The assay used deep level. In the study's own analysis: ImmunoSEQ output held junction-only sequences without quality scores, so filtering differed. Method: immunoSEQ multiplex PCR; TCRdb's copy keeps in-frame clones and lacks some. V and J calls plus clone size are reproduced from that table; the DNA served to infer D and trimming. The sample lists some 900,000 clones; over 75% were seen once. This receptor was obtained from a man aged 18-30 years in good health. V and J are TRBV30 and TRBJ1-4; 7 nucleotides match TRBD1. Sequenced sample: memory CD4+ T cells sorted from blood. Subset described: CD45RA-negative fraction. The CDR3 nucleotides are TGTGCCTGGAGTAAGACAGCGCCGGTGAAACAGGGGCTAGGGGAAAAACTGTTTTTT. This encodes CAWSKTAPVKQGLGEKLFF.